Described below is a single T cell receptor beta chain sequence and its context. The antigen is undetermined. This record belongs to a study of B cell selection in AIRE deficiency. Findings and limits, study-wide: CDR3s were shorter in shared Treg sequences, reflecting few non-templated nucleotide insertions. Of fewer than 4,500 shared Treg TCRbeta sequences, roughly 32% were healthy-donor-only and around 8.6% patient-only.

V lost 4 bases, J lost 2 bases, and 5 bases stayed unmatched. The CDR3 sequence is 15 residues long. Looked up from germline, CDR1 is SGHRS and CDR2 is YFSETQ. Conventional CD4 T cells were sorted as CD4+CD127+ cells. Original processing notes: Conventional T cell pools: about 100,000 distinct patient, fewer than 1.5x10^5 donor TCRbeta sequences. Some clones are missing from TCRdb's copy, which holds only in-frame ones; the method was immunoSEQ multiplex PCR. Clone size and the V and J calls come from that table; the DNA yielded D and trimming. Among some 20,000 clones listed, about 97% were seen once.

Material for sequencing was conventional CD4+ T cells sorted from PBMCs. The sequence was collected from a human donor with AIRE deficiency. The chain has TRBV5-1 and TRBJ2-2, with 7 bases aligning to TRBD1. The CDR3 DNA reads TGCGCCAGCAGCCTAAGGACAGGCAACACCGGGGAGCTGTTTTTT. Translated, it gives CASSLRTGNTGELFF.